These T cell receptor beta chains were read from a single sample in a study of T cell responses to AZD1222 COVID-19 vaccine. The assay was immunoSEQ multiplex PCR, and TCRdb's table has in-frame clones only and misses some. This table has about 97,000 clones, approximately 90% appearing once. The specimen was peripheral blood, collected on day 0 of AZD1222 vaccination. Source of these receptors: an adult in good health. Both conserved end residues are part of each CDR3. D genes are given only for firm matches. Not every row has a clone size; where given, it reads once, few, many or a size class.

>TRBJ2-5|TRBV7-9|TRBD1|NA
TGTGCCAGCAGCGACGGACAGGCCATCCAAGAGACCCAGTACTTC
CASSDGQAIQETQYF
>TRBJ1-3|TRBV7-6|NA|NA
TGTGCCAGCAGCTTAGGTTTAGGCGGGGGACTATCTGGAAACACCATATATTTT
CASSLGLGGGLSGNTIYF
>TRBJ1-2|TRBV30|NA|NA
TGTGCCTGGAGTTTTGGACCTAACTATGGCTACACCTTC
CAWSFGPNYGYTF
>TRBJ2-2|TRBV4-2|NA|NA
TGTGCCAGCAGCCAAGATGTACTAGTGAACACCGGGGAGCTGTTTTTT
CASSQDVLVNTGELFF
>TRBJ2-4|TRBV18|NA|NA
TGTGCCAGCTCACAGGGCCTGAACGTCCGTTCCAAAAACATTCAGTACTTC
CASSQGLNVRSKNIQYF
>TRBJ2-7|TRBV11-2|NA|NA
TGTGCCAGCAGCTTAGGGACAGAATCCTACGAGCAGTACTTC
CASSLGTESYEQYF
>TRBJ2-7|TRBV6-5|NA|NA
TGTGCCAGCGGATATGGAGCACGGAGCTCCTACGAGCAGTACTTC
CASGYGARSSYEQYF
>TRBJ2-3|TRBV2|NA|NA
TGTGCCAGCGGCATGGCTGGTAGGGGGTATTTT
CASGMAGRGYF
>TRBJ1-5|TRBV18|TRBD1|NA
TGTGCCAGCTCACCGACCTTGGACAGGGCTCAGCCCCAGCATTTT
CASSPTLDRAQPQHF
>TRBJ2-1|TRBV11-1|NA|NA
TGTGCCAGCAGCTTAATACGGACGGAGCAGTTCTTC
CASSLIRTEQFF
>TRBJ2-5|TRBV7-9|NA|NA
TGTGCCAGCAGCCAGGGACTTCAAGGGGAGGAGACCCAGTACTTC
CASSQGLQGEETQYF
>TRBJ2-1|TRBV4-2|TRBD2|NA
TGTGCCAGCAGCCAGCCTATAGCGGGGGCCCCGAGAGAGCAGTTCTTC
CASSQPIAGAPREQFF
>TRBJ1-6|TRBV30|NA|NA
TGTGCCTGGAGCAGAGTAGATAATTCACCCCTCCACTTT
CAWSRVDNSPLHF
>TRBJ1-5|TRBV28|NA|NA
TGTGCCAGCAGCCGGGAGCAGGTTGTCAGCAATCAGCCCCAGCATTTT
CASSREQVVSNQPQHF
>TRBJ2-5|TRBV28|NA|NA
TGTGCCAGCAGCGGAGGGTGGGAGACCCAGTACTTC
CASSGGWETQYF
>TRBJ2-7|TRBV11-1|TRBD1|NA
TGTGCCAGCAGCTTAGCCACGGACAGGACCTACGAGCAGTACTTC
CASSLATDRTYEQYF
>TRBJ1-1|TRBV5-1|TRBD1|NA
TGCGCCAGCAGCATCCTTGGACAGGTTGAAGCTTTCTTT
CASSILGQVEAFF
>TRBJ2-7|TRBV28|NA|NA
TGTGCCAGCAGTTTACGGACCTCTGCCTCCTACGAGCAGTACTTC
CASSLRTSASYEQYF
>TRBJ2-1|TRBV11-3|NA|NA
TGTGCCAGCAGCTCGGACTGGTCCAATGAGCAGTTCTTC
CASSSDWSNEQFF
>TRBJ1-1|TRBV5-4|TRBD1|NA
TGTGCCAGCAGCTTGTCGGGACAGTTCACTGAAGCTTTCTTT
CASSLSGQFTEAFF
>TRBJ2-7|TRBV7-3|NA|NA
TGTGCCAGCAGCCCGAGAGGGTTTGGGTACGAGCAGTACTTC
CASSPRGFGYEQYF
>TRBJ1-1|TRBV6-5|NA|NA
TGTGCCAGCAGCGGTTACACTGAAGCTTTCTTT
CASSGYTEAFF
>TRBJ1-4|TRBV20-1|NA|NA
TGCAGTGCTAGTCTGGGGGTGACTAATGAAAAACTGTTTTTT
CSASLGVTNEKLFF
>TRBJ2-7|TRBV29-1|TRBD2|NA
TGCAGCGTCGCACTAGCGGGAGTGGAGCAGTACTTC
CSVALAGVEQYF
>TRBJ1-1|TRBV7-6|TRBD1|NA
TGTGCCAGCAGCCCGGACAGGGCCCTGTACACTGAAGCTTTCTTT
CASSPDRALYTEAFF
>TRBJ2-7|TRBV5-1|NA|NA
TGCGCCAGCAGCTGGGCAGGGGCCTACGAGCAGTACTTC
CASSWAGAYEQYF
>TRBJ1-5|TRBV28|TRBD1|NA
TGTGCCAGCAGTTCGGGACAGGGAGGAAGCAATCAGCCCCAGCATTTT
CASSSGQGGSNQPQHF
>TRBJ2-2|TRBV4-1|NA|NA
TGCGCCAGCAGCCAAGAGCAGGGTGCGAACACCGGGGAGCTGTTTTTT
CASSQEQGANTGELFF
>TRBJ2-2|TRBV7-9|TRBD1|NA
TGTGCCAGCAGCTTTGGTGACAGGGGGCCCGGGGAGCTGTTTTTT
CASSFGDRGPGELFF
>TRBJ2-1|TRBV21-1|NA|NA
TGTGCCAGCAGCAAAGAGCAGAGGACTAGCGGGAGGGTCACCTACAATGAGCAGTTCTTC
CASSKEQRTSGRVTYNEQFF
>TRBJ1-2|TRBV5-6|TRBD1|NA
TGTGCCAGCAGCCGTGACAGGGGCTACTATGGCTACACCTTC
CASSRDRGYYGYTF
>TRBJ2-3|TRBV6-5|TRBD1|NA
TGTGCGTCCGGCGACAGGGAGGATACGCAGTATTTT
CASGDREDTQYF
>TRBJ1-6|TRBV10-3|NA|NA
TGTGCCATCAGTGAGAGAGATGGGTCGGGCGCCTCACCCCTCCACTTT
CAISERDGSGASPLHF
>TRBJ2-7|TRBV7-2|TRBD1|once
TGTGCCAGCAGTGGTTACAGGGGAAGGGGCGAGCAGTACTTC
CASSGYRGRGEQYF
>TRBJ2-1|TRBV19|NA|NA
TGTGCCAGTGGGACTTACGAGCAGTTCTTC
CASGTYEQFF
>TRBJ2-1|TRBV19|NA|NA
TGTGCCAGTAGCGGGAACCGGCCATTGGCCAATGAGCAGTTCTTC
CASSGNRPLANEQFF
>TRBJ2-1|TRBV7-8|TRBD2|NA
TGTGCCAGCAGCTTTCCGGGACTAGCGGGATACTCCTACAATGAGCAGTTCTTC
CASSFPGLAGYSYNEQFF
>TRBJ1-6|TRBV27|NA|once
TGTGCCAGCAGATTCACCCCCACAGGCGAGTCACCCCTCCACTTT
CASRFTPTGESPLHF
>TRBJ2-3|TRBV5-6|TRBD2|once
TGTGCCAGCAGGCAGCGGGACTTCGCACGGCAGTATTTT
CASRQRDFARQYF
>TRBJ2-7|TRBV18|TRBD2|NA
TGTGCCAGCTCACCGACTAGCGGGATGTGGGAGCAGTACTTC
CASSPTSGMWEQYF
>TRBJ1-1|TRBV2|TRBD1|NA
TGTGCCAGCAGATTGACAGGGGGCACTGAAGCTTTCTTT
CASRLTGGTEAFF